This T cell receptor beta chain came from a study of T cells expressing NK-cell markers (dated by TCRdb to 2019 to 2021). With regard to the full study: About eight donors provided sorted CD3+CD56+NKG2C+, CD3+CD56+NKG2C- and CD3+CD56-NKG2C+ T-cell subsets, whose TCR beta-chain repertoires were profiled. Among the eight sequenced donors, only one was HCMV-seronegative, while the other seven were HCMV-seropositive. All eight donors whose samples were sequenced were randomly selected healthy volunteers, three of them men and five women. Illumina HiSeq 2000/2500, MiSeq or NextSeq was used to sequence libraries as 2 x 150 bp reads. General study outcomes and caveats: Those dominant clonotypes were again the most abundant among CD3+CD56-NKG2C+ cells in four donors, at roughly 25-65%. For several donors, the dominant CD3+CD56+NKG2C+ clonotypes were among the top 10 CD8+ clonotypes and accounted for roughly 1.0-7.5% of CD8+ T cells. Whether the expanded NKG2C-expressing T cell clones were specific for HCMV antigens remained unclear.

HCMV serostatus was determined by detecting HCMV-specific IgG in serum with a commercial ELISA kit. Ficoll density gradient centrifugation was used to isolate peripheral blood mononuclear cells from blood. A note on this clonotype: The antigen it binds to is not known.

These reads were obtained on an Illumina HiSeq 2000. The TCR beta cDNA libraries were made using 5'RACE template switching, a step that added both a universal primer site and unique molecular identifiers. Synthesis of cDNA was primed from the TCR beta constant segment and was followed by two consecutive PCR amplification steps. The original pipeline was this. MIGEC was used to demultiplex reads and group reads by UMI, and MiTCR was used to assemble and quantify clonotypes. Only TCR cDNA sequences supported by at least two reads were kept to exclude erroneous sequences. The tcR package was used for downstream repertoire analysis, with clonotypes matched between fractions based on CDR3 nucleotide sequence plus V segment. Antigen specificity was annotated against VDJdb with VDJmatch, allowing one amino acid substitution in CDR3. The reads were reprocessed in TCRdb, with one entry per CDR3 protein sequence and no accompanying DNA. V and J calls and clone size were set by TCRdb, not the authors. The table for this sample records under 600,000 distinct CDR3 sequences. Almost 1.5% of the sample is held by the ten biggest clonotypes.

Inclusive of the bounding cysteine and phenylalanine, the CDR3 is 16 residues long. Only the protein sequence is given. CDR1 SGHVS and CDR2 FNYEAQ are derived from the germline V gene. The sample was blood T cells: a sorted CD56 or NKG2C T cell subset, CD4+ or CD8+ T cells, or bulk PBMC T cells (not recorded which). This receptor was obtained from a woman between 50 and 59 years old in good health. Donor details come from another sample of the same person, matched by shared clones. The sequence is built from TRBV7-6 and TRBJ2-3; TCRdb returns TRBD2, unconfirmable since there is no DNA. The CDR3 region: CASSVLAGGPGDTQYF.